Sequencing of this T cell receptor beta chain was carried out in a study of tissue T cells after allogeneic stem cell transplantation. Concerning this clone: Its antigen remains unidentified. Gene and germline names: mouse. The observed sequence ends 1 residue before the CDR3 terminus, with the missing tail filled in from the germline J gene.

Study-wide results and caveats: Tissue-detected TCR repertoire was only partly captured by blood and spleen T cells. Sampling depth was limited, and the cohort was small and clinically varied. Across patients, clones rarely overlapped, yet motif clusters were shared tissue-specifically. Anatomically similar tissues had similar TCR repertoires within each patient.

This CDR3 is built from 13 residues. Deletions cut 5 bases from V and 6 bases from J, with 9 bases between. From germline, CDR1 is SGHDT and CDR2 FRDEAV. TCRdb's table, derived via immunoSEQ multiplex PCR, lists solely in-frame clones and lacks some. The table has some 19,000 clones, 69% seen once. This chain connects TRBV14 to TRBJ1-6; the D is unclear. TRBJ1-6 falls under the ORF class, with uncertain function. This receptor was taken from a female BALB/c mouse in good health. The mouse strain carries the MHC haplotype H2-d. The sequencing sample was made of blood. This chain's CDR3 is CASSQQINSPLYF. The sequenced CDR3 bases are TGTGCCAGCAGCCAACAGATTAATTCGCCCCTCTAC.